This TCR beta chain was sequenced during a study of blood T cell repertoires in COVID-19. Study-wide context: Researchers got acute and convalescent COVID-19 samples from the United States, Italy and Spain. PBMCs, B-cell-depleted T cells, or T cells were the source of the cDNA or gDNA that made up the material.

Source study methods: Reference gene primer amplification in the assay estimated nucleated cell counts. Generated by immunoSEQ multiplex PCR, the TCRdb table keeps only in-frame clones and is missing some. Clone size and the V and J calls come from that table; the DNA yielded D and trimming. The sample has 70,000 to 75,000 clones; around 79% are singletons. The source is a man in his fifties or sixties with active or convalescent COVID-19. Sequenced sample: peripheral blood.

DNA for the CDR3: TGCGCCAGCAGCCTCCAGGGGGGGACAGGGGTCGAAAAACTGTTTTTT. Amino acid sequence: CASSLQGGTGVEKLFF. J is TRBJ1-4 and V is TRBV5-1; 10 bases fit TRBD1. Germline assignment: CDR1 SGHRS and CDR2 YFSETQ. V trimming: 4 bases; J trimming: 8 bases; junction bases outside the gene matches: 11. This CDR3 is 16 amino acids long.